Below, 10 T cell receptor beta chains from the same sample are listed, as sequenced in a study of blood T cells in healthy people across ages. For the second PCR, which ran for 7 to 11 cycles, a sample-barcoded 5' primer and a J-beta primer mix were used. TCRdb fed the 5' RACE reads into MiXCR, producing one record per CDR3 protein. The data contain hundreds of thousands of distinct CDR3 sequences, around 42% of them singletons. What was sequenced was blood. The receptor source for this set is a man aged 55 to 70 in good health.

This clonotype has just a few counts. V is TRBV20-1 and J is TRBJ2-7; 8 bases agree with TRBD1. Per germline, CDR1 DFQATT and CDR2 SNEGSKA (reference sequence). V was pared by 6 bases and J by 3 bases, with 10 bases of the junction left unmatched. This CDR3 is 14 amino acids long. The CDR3 DNA follows: TGCAGTGCCCCGAGGGCAGGGGGCCTCTACGAGCAGTACTTC. Its translation is CSAPRAGGLYEQYF.

Note on this clonotype: At one boundary the junction diverges from the germline segment, which might be a read error. V usage is TRBV5-1 and J usage is TRBJ2-2; D perhaps matches TRBD2 (6 bases). From germline, CDR1 is SGHRS and CDR2 YFSETQ. This CDR3 is 15 amino acids long. CDR3 coding DNA: TGCGCCAGCAGCTGGCCTGAGGGAAACACCGGGGGGCTGTTTTTT. Translating it yields CASSWPEGNTGGLFF.

This clonotype was seen a handful of times. The chain employs TRBV4-3 and TRBJ2-1; D perhaps matches TRBD1 (6 bases). In germline, CDR1 is LGHNA, CDR2 YSLEER. Deletions cut 0 bases from V and 8 bases from J, with 14 bases between. This CDR3 contains 15 residues. Here the CDR3 reads CASSQDRQGIDEQFF. The CDR3 nucleotides are TGCGCCAGCAGCCAAGATCGGCAGGGGATTGATGAGCAGTTCTTC.

V gene TRBV5-1 combines with J gene TRBJ1-1, with TRBD1 matching 7 bases. V trimming: 2 bases; J trimming: 1 base; junction bases outside the gene matches: 11. This CDR3 region has 17 residues. From germline, CDR1 is SGHRS and CDR2 YFSETQ. The DNA for the CDR3 is TGCGCCAGCAGCTTAACAGGGGCTCGACACGAGAACACTGAAGCTTTCTTT. Its translation is CASSLTGARHENTEAFF.

The rearrangement uses TRBV6-2 or TRBV6-3 and TRBJ1-1; D perhaps matches TRBD1 (6 bases). The V end lost 6 bases, the J end lost 2 bases, and 13 bases lay between the germline ends. The CDR3 contains 14 residues. Germline CDR1 MNHEY, CDR2 SVGEGT. The CDR3 protein is CASRWGGGNTEAFF. The CDR3 nucleotides read TGTGCCAGCAGATGGGGCGGGGGCAACACTGAAGCTTTCTTT.

The chain has TRBV14 and TRBJ1-2, with TRBD1 as a possible D gene (5 bases). The V gene lost 4 bases and the J gene lost 8 bases, with 17 bases spanning the gap. Germline-derived CDR1 and CDR2 are SGHDN and FVKESK. There are 14 residues in the CDR3. CDR3 nucleotide sequence: TGTGCCAGCAGCCCACAATTAGCGGGGGACGGCTACACCTTC. Its translation is CASSPQLAGDGYTF.

This clonotype appeared a few times. The V call is TRBV20-1, the J call TRBJ2-1; D not certain. The CDR3 is made up of 14 amino acids. The germline gives CDR1 DFQATT, CDR2 SNEGSKA (reference sequence). V lost 3 bases and J lost 0, with 9 bases in between. The CDR3 protein is CSASGRSSYNEQFF. The CDR3 nucleotides are TGCAGTGCTAGCGGACGCAGCTCCTACAATGAGCAGTTCTTC.

The V gene is TRBV7-2, the J gene TRBJ2-3; D tentatively fits TRBD1 or TRBD2 (6 bases each). Germline loops: CDR1 SGHTA, CDR2 FQGNSA. The CDR3 runs to 15 residues. The germline V and J ends were trimmed by 6 bases and 0 bases, with 13 bases remaining between them. CDR3: CASSVTGTSTDTQYF. CDR3 DNA: TGTGCCAGCAGTGTCACAGGGACTAGCACAGATACGCAGTATTTT.

This clonotype was counted ten times or more. The chain links TRBV4-1 to TRBJ2-7; D gene ambiguous. This CDR3 is 11 amino acids long. The germline CDR1 and CDR2 sequences are MGHRA and YSYEKL. V lost 6 bases and J 3 bases, leaving 6 bases between the germline ends. The CDR3 here is CASRSNYEQYF. DNA of the CDR3: TGCGCCAGCAGGTCCAACTACGAGCAGTACTTC.

The gene calls are TRBV3-1 and TRBJ2-4; D is possibly TRBD1 (5 bases). The CDR3 has 15 residues. Germline CDR1 reads LGHDT; CDR2 reads YNNKEL (reference sequence). The V end lost 3 bases, the J end lost 6 bases, and 15 bases lay between the germline ends. Written as DNA, the CDR3 is TGTGCCAGCAGCCATCCGTCTGGGGCAGGAAACATTCAGTACTTC. Translation gives CASSHPSGAGNIQYF.